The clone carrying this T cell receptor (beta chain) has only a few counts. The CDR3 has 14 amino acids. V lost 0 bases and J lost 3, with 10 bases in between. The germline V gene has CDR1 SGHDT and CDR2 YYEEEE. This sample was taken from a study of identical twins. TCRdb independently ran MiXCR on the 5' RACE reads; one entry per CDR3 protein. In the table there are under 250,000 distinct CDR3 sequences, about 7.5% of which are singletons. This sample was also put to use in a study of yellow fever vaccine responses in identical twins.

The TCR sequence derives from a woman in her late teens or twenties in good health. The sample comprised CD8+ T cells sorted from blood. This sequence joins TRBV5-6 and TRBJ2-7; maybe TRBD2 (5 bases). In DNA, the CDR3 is TGTGCCAGCAGCTTGGGGGGAGACCACTACGAGCAGTACTTC. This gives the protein CASSLGGDHYEQYF. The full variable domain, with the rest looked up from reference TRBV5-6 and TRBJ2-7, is DAGVTQSPTHLIKTRGQQVTLRCSPKSGHDTVSWYQQALGQGPQFIFQYYEEEERQRGNFPDRFSGHQFPNYSSELNVNALLLGDSALYLCASSLGGDHYEQYFGPGTRLTVT.